These 21 T cell receptor beta chains were sequenced from one sample in a study of T cells after yellow fever vaccination. One entry per CDR3 protein results from TCRdb running MiXCR on the 5' RACE reads. In the table there are 350,000 or so distinct CDR3 sequences, 7% to 10% of which are singletons. Sequences were derived from PBMCs, sampled more than 40 days after the first yellow fever vaccination. The receptors here all came from a man aged 18 to 30 who received the YFV17D yellow fever vaccine.

The chain uses TRBV10-1 and TRBJ2-3; possibly TRBD2 for D (6 bases). The CDR3 has 13 residues. Germline V gene lookup returns CDR1 WNHNN and CDR2 SYGVQD (reference sequence). Trimming cost V 2 bases and J 5 bases, with 8 bases left between them. CDR3 region: CASSEAGLDTQYF. Here the CDR3 DNA reads TGCGCCAGCAGTGAGGCGGGGTTAGATACGCAGTATTTT.

The table lists this clonotype with many counts. The genes are TRBV12-3 or TRBV12-4 and TRBJ2-7, with a tentative D call TRBD1 (5 bases). The CDR3 is 13 residues long. V was cut by 3 bases and J by 0 bases, with 6 bases left in between. The CDR3 sequence is CASSFDSSYEQYF. The CDR3 DNA reads as TGTGCCAGCAGTTTTGACAGCTCCTACGAGCAGTACTTC.

The chain links TRBV20-1 to TRBJ2-1, with D possibly TRBD2 on 7 matching bases. The germline V gene encodes CDR1 DFQATT and CDR2 SNEGSKA (reference sequence). The V end was cut by 4 bases, the J end by 4 bases, with 14 bases between. The CDR3 extends over 14 amino acids. DNA for the CDR3: TGCAGTGCTAATGGGCGGGGGCTTTACAATGAGCAGTTCTTC. Protein product: CSANGRGLYNEQFF.

This chain joins TRBV7-9 and TRBJ1-2, with TRBD1 as a possible D gene (5 bases). V was trimmed by 1 base and J by 1 base, leaving 16 bases between them. The CDR3 spans 17 residues. Germline-derived CDR1 and CDR2 are SEHNR and FQNEAQ (reference sequence). The CDR3 is CASSLVLGDRLNYGYTF. The CDR3 coding sequence is TGTGCCAGCAGCTTAGTCCTTGGAGACAGACTTAACTATGGCTACACCTTC.

This clonotype was detected only a few times. The chain has TRBV23-1 and TRBJ2-1; maybe TRBD2 (6 bases). TRBV23-1 is an ORF, and what it does is uncertain. V was cut by 2 bases and J by 4 bases, with 9 bases left in between. The CDR3 extends over 14 amino acids. CDR3 protein: CASSQLAGYNEQFF. The CDR3 DNA is TGCGCCAGCAGTCAACTTGCGGGATACAATGAGCAGTTCTTC.

This clonotype has a handful of counts. This rearrangement joins TRBV28 to TRBJ1-1; D might be TRBD1 (6 bases). Germline values: CDR1 MDHEN, CDR2 SYDVKM. The CDR3 spans 13 residues. V shed 4 bases and J shed 6 bases, with 12 bases lying between them. This CDR3 is CASSYRAGPEAFF. In DNA form, the CDR3 reads TGTGCCAGCAGTTACAGGGCCGGGCCTGAAGCTTTCTTT.

The J gene is TRBJ2-1, the V gene TRBV11-2; the D is unclear. This CDR3 region has 13 residues. CDR1 and CDR2 (germline): SGHAT, FQNNGV. Trimming took 3 bases from V and 7 from J, leaving 10 bases between them. In nucleotides, the CDR3 is TGTGCCAGCAGCTTCTCCTACAATAATGAGCAGTTCTTC. Protein product: CASSFSYNNEQFF.

The rearrangement links TRBV4-3 to TRBJ1-5; D gene ambiguous. This CDR3 has 15 amino acids. Trimming took 1 base from V and 3 from J, leaving 10 bases between them. Germline loops: CDR1 LGHNA, CDR2 YSLEER. Here the CDR3 reads CASSQVYGNNQPQHF. The CDR3 nucleotides are TGCGCCAGCAGCCAAGTGTACGGAAACAATCAGCCCCAGCATTTT.

The V gene is TRBV4-3, the J gene TRBJ1-6; D gene ambiguous. This CDR3 has 15 residues. V lost 0 bases, J lost 9 bases, and 12 bases lay in between. In germline, CDR1 is LGHNA, CDR2 YSLEER. The CDR3 reads CASSQEVGFVSPLHF. As DNA, the CDR3 is TGCGCCAGCAGCCAAGAAGTAGGATTTGTTTCACCCCTCCACTTT.

This clonotype was recorded at least ten times. The J gene is TRBJ2-5, the V gene TRBV12-3 or TRBV12-4; D is unresolved. V lost 0 bases and J lost 4, with 3 bases in between. The length of the CDR3 is 12 residues. CDR3 amino acids: CASSLARETQYF. In nucleotides, the CDR3 is TGTGCCAGCAGTTTAGCAAGAGAGACCCAGTACTTC.

This chain links TRBV5-6 with TRBJ1-1; tentative D call: TRBD1 (5 bases). Germline assignment: CDR1 SGHDT and CDR2 YYEEEE. V lost 5 bases and J lost 1, with 15 bases in between. The CDR3 runs 15 residues. The CDR3 loop is CASRVWGWQNTEAFF. The CDR3 DNA follows: TGTGCCAGCAGGGTGTGGGGCTGGCAGAACACTGAAGCTTTCTTT.

This chain links TRBV4-1 with TRBJ1-5; the D gene is possibly TRBD1 (6 bases). The length of the CDR3 is 16 residues. In germline, CDR1 is MGHRA, CDR2 YSYEKL. Trimming stripped 3 bases from V and 0 bases from J, with 12 bases between. This CDR3 reads CASSQRQASSNQPQHF. The CDR3 DNA is TGCGCCAGCAGCCAGCGACAGGCGAGTAGCAATCAGCCCCAGCATTTT.

V and J are TRBV11-2 and TRBJ2-3; D remains unclear. Germline V gene lookup returns CDR1 SGHAT and CDR2 FQNNGV. The V end lost 1 base, the J end lost 5 bases, and 10 bases lay between the germline ends. The CDR3 runs to 14 residues. The CDR3 spells CASSLASGLDTQYF. The CDR3 DNA follows: TGTGCCAGCAGCTTAGCCTCGGGTCTAGATACGCAGTATTTT.

The V gene is TRBV7-9, the J gene TRBJ2-7; D may match TRBD1 or TRBD2 (7 bases each). Germline loops: CDR1 SEHNR, CDR2 FQNEAQ (reference sequence). V lost 3 bases and J 5 bases, leaving 14 bases between the germline ends. CDR3 size: 14 residues. CDR3 DNA sequence: TGTGCCAGCAGCTTGGCAGGGGGGGCCCACGAGCAGTACTTC. Its protein is CASSLAGGAHEQYF.

The table lists this clonotype with a few counts. The chain uses TRBV20-1 and TRBJ2-4; D unresolved. The germline V gene encodes CDR1 DFQATT and CDR2 SNEGSKA (reference sequence). The CDR3 has 12 amino acids. Trimming left V 6 bases short and J 0 bases short, with 6 bases between. CDR3 region: CSAPIAKNIQYF. In DNA, the CDR3 is TGCAGTGCCCCTATAGCCAAAAACATTCAGTACTTC.

The rearrangement joins TRBV5-1 to TRBJ2-5; 8 nucleotides agree with TRBD1. The CDR3 loop spans 16 amino acids. The V segment lost 4 bases and the J segment 5 bases; nucleotides outside the gene matches: 13. From germline, CDR1 is SGHRS and CDR2 YFSETQ. The CDR3 DNA reads TGCGCCAGCAGCATCGGGACAGGATGGAGCGGGGAGACCCAGTACTTC. It encodes CASSIGTGWSGETQYF. Looking up the rest from reference TRBV5-1 and TRBJ2-5 gives the full variable domain: KAGVTQTPRYLIKTRGQQVTLSCSPISGHRSVSWYQQTPGQGLQFLFEYFSETQRNKGNFPGRFSGRQFSNSRSEMNVSTLELGDSALYLCASSIGTGWSGETQYFGPGTRLLVL.

V and J are TRBV30 and TRBJ1-2; weak D call: TRBD1 (5 bases). Germline V lookup: CDR1 GTSNPN, CDR2 SVGIG (reference sequence). The CDR3 is 13 residues long. Trimming stripped 1 base from V and 0 bases from J, with 6 bases between. CDR3 loop: CAWSAGPNYGYTF. The DNA for the CDR3 is TGTGCCTGGAGTGCAGGGCCTAACTATGGCTACACCTTC.

This clonotype was recorded many times. V gene TRBV7-3 combines with J gene TRBJ2-2; D unclear. Germline loops: CDR1 SGHTA, CDR2 FQGTGA. The CDR3 runs 11 residues. V was clipped by 7 bases and J by 3 bases, with 3 bases between them. The CDR3 loop is CASTYTGELFF. Here the CDR3 DNA reads TGTGCCAGCACCTACACCGGGGAGCTGTTTTTT.

This clonotype was counted a few times. This rearrangement joins TRBV11-2 to TRBJ2-5; 7 bases map to TRBD1. CDR1 is SGHAT, CDR2 FQNNGV, per germline. This CDR3 contains 16 residues. The V segment lost 6 bases and the J segment 5 bases; nucleotides outside the gene matches: 15. In nucleotides, the CDR3 is TGTGCCAGCAGACGGTGGGGCAAGGGGGCCAGGGAGACCCAGTACTTC. Protein product: CASRRWGKGARETQYF.

The chain is built from TRBV19 and TRBJ2-4; D possibly corresponds to TRBD1 (6 bases). The CDR3 runs to 15 residues. CDR1 is LNHDA and CDR2 is SQIVND in the germline V gene (reference sequence). V dropped 5 bases and J dropped 7 bases, with 18 bases sitting between them. As DNA, the CDR3 is TGTGCCAGTAGTCTCCCTGGGGGCGTGAGTAACATTCAGTACTTC. Translating gives CASSLPGGVSNIQYF.

This clonotype was observed a handful of times. The chain recombines TRBV7-8 with TRBJ1-5; D ambiguous. CDR1 SGHVS and CDR2 FQNEAQ come from the germline V gene. The CDR3 loop spans 15 amino acids. Trimming took off 2 bases at V and 0 bases at J, with 8 bases between the two ends. CDR3 sequence reads: CASSLNGDSNQPQHF. The DNA of the CDR3 is TGTGCCAGCAGCTTAAACGGAGATAGCAATCAGCCCCAGCATTTT.